This T cell receptor beta chain was sequenced for a study of shared T cell receptors in the human thymus. Germline values: CDR1 LGHNA, CDR2 YSLEER. Trimming took 0 bases from V and 4 from J, leaving 14 bases between them. This CDR3 contains 16 residues. Points on this clone: Other DNA variants within this sample encode the same CDR3.

Only in-frame clones appear in the TCRdb table, and some are missing; sequencing was by immunoSEQ multiplex PCR. In the table there are some 760,000 clones, 70% to 90% of which are singletons. These data are also associated with another study on human thymus T cells. This second study says: Each of the donors was a healthy Finnish infant who was undergoing open corrective cardiac surgery for congenital heart defects. Thymus tissue for the work was resected from patients undergoing corrective heart surgery. Repertoires sampled from thymus and blood appeared biased in V and J gene usage. Unrelated people showed highly overlapping thymic repertoires, related research reported.

The chain recombines TRBV4-3 with TRBJ2-3; perhaps TRBD2 as D (7 bases). Sequencing used thymocytes. The clonotype originates from a girl under two years old with a congenital heart defect. The CDR3 loop reads CASSQDSGGRADTQYF. The CDR3 DNA is TGCGCCAGCAGCCAAGATTCGGGGGGCCGGGCAGATACGCAGTATTTT.